The clone carrying this T cell receptor beta chain showed up just a few times. The antigen is unknown. Germline assignment: CDR1 SGHVS and CDR2 FNYEAQ. V was pared by 2 bases and J by 3 bases, with 14 bases between. This CDR3 has 16 amino acids. The data were obtained in a study of cytomegalovirus exposure and HLA in healthy donors. General study results and limits: Donors were assumed by presence/absence analyses to have roughly uniform sequencing depth. Most CMV-associated TCR beta chains appeared HLA-restricted in a later analysis. Of the V segments, some could not be distinguished, including TRBV6-2 and TRBV6-3, and were excluded. The authors confirmed in vitro that a few CMV-associated chains were specific for CMV antigens.

Both 60 Vbeta primers and 13 Jbeta primers went into the PCR. The protocol was immunoSEQ multiplex PCR, while the TCRdb copy is restricted to in-frame clones and leaves out a portion. In the table there are about 130,000 clones, around 78% of which are singletons. The gene calls are TRBV7-6 and TRBJ2-1, with D maybe TRBD2 (5 bases). Sample: PBMCs. This clonotype originated in a female donor in good health and CMV-seropositive. In DNA, the CDR3 is TGTGCCAGCAGCTTACGTGTGGGAGATGGCTACAATGAGCAGTTCTTC. It codes for CASSLRVGDGYNEQFF.